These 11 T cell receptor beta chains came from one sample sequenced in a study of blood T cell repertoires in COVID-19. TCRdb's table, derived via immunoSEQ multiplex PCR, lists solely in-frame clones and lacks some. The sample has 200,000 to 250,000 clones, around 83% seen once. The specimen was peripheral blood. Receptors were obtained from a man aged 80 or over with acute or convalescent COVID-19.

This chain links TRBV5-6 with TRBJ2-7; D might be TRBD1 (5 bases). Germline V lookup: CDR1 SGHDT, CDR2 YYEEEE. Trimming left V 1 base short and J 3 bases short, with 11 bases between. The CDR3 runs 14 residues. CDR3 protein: CASSLRAGIYEQYF. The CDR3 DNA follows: TGTGCCAGCAGCTTGAGGGCAGGGATCTACGAGCAGTACTTC.

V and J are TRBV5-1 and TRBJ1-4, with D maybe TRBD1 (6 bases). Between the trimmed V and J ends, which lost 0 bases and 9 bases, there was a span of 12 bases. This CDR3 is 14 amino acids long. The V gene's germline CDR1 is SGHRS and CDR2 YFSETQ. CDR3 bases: TGCGCCAGCAGCTTGGACAGGGAGGGTCAAAAACTGTTTTTT. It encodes CASSLDREGQKLFF.

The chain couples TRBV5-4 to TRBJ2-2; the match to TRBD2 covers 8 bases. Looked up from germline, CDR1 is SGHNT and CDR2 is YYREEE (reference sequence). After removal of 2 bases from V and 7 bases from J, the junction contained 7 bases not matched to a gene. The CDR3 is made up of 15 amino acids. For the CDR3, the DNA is TGTGCCAGCAGCTTCGCCGGGACTAGGGACGGGGAGCTGTTTTTT. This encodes CASSFAGTRDGELFF. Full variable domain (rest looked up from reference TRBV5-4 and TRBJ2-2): ETGVTQSPTHLIKTRGQQVTLRCSSQSGHNTVSWYQQALGQGPQFIFQYYREEENGRGNFPPRFSGLQFPNYSSELNVNALELDDSALYLCASSFAGTRDGELFFGEGSRLTVL.

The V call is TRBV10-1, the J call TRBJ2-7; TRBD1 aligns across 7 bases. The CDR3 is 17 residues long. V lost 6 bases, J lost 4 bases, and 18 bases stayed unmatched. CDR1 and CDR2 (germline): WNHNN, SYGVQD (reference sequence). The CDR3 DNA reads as TGCGCCAGCAGCTTATTCCGTCCGGGACAGATACTATACGAGCAGTACTTC. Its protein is CASSLFRPGQILYEQYF.

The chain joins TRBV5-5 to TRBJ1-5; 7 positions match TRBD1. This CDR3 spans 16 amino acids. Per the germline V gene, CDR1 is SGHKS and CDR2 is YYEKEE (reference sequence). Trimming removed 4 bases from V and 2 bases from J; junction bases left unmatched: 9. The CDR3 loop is CASSAITGAGNQPQHF. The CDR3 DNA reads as TGTGCCAGCAGCGCCATAACAGGGGCGGGCAATCAGCCCCAGCATTTT.

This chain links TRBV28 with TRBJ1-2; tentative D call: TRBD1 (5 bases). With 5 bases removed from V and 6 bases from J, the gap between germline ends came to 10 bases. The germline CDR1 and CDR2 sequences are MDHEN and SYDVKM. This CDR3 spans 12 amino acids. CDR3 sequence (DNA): TGTGCCAGCAGTCGGGGGGGTCATGGCTACACCTTC. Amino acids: CASSRGGHGYTF.

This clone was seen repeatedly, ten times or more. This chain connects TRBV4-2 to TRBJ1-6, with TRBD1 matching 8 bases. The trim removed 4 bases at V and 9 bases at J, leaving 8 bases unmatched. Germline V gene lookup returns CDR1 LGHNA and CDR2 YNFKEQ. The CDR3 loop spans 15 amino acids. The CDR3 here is CASSRPGQGGSPLHF. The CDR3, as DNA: TGTGCCAGCAGCCGGCCCGGACAGGGTGGTTCACCCCTCCACTTT.

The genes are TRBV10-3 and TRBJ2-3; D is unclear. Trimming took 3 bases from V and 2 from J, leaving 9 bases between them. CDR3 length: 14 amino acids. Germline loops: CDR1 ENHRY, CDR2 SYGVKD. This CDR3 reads CAISDEVNTDTQYF. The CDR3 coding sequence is TGTGCCATCAGTGACGAGGTTAACACAGATACGCAGTATTTT.

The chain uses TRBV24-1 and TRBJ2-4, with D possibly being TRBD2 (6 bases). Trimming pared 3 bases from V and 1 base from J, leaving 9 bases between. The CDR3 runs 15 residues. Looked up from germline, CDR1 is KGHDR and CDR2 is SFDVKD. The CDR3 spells CATSDGGVAKNIQYF. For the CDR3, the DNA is TGTGCCACCAGTGATGGCGGGGTGGCCAAAAACATTCAGTACTTC.

The DNA of the CDR3 is TGTGCCAGTAGTGACAGGGGACGGGGCTACACCTTC. Translating gives CASSDRGRGYTF. The V and J genes are TRBV19 and TRBJ1-2; 8 bases are a match to TRBD1. CDR3 length: 12 amino acids. The ends lost 5 bases at V and 8 bases at J; junction bases unmatched: 4. The V gene's germline CDR1 is LNHDA and CDR2 SQIVND (reference sequence).

The CDR3 region is CATGQPTNYGYTF. CDR3 DNA: TGTGCCACGGGACAGCCTACTAACTATGGCTACACCTTC. J is TRBJ1-2 and V is TRBV2, with 7 bases lining up with TRBD1. Germline values: CDR1 SNHLY, CDR2 FYNNEI. J was trimmed by 0 bases and V by 10 bases; bases with no gene match: 5. The CDR3 length is 13 residues.